The clone carrying this T cell receptor (beta chain) was recorded only once. Antigen: not known. These data belong to a study of blood T cells in healthy people across ages. Findings and caveats of the study: Age brought a roughly linear fall in TCR beta diversity measured per million T cells.

Next came a second PCR, run for roughly 6 to 11 cycles, which used a sample-barcoded 5' primer along with a J-beta primer mix. Via MiXCR, TCRdb re-called the 5' RACE reads, giving one row per CDR3 protein. The data contain about 800,000 distinct CDR3 sequences, roughly 60% of them seen just once; the ten biggest clones take up roughly 22%. The TCR sequence derives from a young man in good health. Input material: blood.

CDR3 loop: CASMRREGNEQFF. The DNA for the CDR3 is TGTGCCAGCATGAGGCGGGAGGGCAATGAGCAGTTCTTC. The rearrangement uses TRBV25-1 and TRBJ2-1; 9 nucleotides line up with TRBD2. In germline, CDR1 is MGHDK, CDR2 SYGVNS. After removal of 7 bases from V and 6 bases from J, the junction contained 4 bases not matched to a gene. CDR3 length equals 13 residues.